The 30 T cell receptor beta chains listed next were all sequenced from one sample in a study of T cell responses to AZD1222 COVID-19 vaccine. Method: immunoSEQ multiplex PCR; TCRdb's copy keeps in-frame clones and lacks some. The table lists roughly 140,000 clones, more than 85% of them singletons. The sequencing used peripheral blood, collected 28 days after the second AZD1222 dose. Receptors were obtained from an adult who received the AZD1222 COVID-19 vaccine.

This clone was seen a single time. The chain employs TRBV4-1 and TRBJ2-1; D gene uncertain. Trimming pared 1 base from V and 9 bases from J, leaving 13 bases between. The CDR3 loop spans 14 amino acids. Germline CDR1 reads MGHRA; CDR2 reads YSYEKL. CDR3 in amino acids: CASSQVSVQVEQFF. CDR3 in DNA: TGCGCCAGCAGCCAAGTATCGGTTCAGGTTGAGCAGTTCTTC.

V usage is TRBV9 and J usage is TRBJ2-2; D gene unclear. Looked up from germline, CDR1 is SGDLS and CDR2 is YYNGEE. V shed 2 bases and J shed 3 bases, with 8 bases lying between them. CDR3 length: 14 amino acids. CDR3 nucleotides: TGTGCCAGCAGCGTCGCGCCAGACACCGGGGAGCTGTTTTTT. Amino acid sequence: CASSVAPDTGELFF.

This chain connects TRBV19 to TRBJ2-1; 12 positions match TRBD2. The CDR3 consists of 17 residues. The V gene's germline CDR1 is LNHDA and CDR2 SQIVND (reference sequence). V shed 4 bases and J 5 bases; nucleotides not matched to a gene: 9. The chain's CDR3 is CASSTPRTSGNHNEQFF. Written as DNA, the CDR3 is TGTGCCAGTAGTACCCCCCGGACTAGCGGGAACCACAATGAGCAGTTCTTC. Combining the CDR3 with reference TRBV19 and TRBJ2-1 gives the whole variable domain DGGITQSPKYLFRKEGQNVTLSCEQNLNHDAMYWYRQDPGQGLRLIYYSQIVNDFQKGDIAEGYSVSREKKESFPLTVTSAQKNPTAFYLCASSTPRTSGNHNEQFFGPGTRLTVL.

V and J are TRBV12-2 and TRBJ1-1; TRBD1 is taken as the D call from the table, unchecked against the DNA. TRBV12-2 is designated a pseudogene. The CDR3 is 15 amino acids. CDR3 coding DNA: TGTGCAAGTCGCTTAATCCCAGGCTCTCACACTGAAGCTTTCTTT. Translated, it gives CASRLIPGSHTEAFF.

V usage is TRBV5-4 and J usage is TRBJ1-5; D remains unclear. The length of the CDR3 is 15 residues. V was pared by 6 bases and J by 1 base, with 14 bases between. Germline V gene lookup returns CDR1 SGHNT and CDR2 YYREEE (reference sequence). The CDR3 DNA reads TGTGCCAGCATACTCTACCGGGCGAGCAATCAGCCCCAGCATTTT. This translates into CASILYRASNQPQHF.

This clone came up once. The rearrangement joins TRBV19 to TRBJ2-2; 7 bases are shared with TRBD1. With V trimmed by 5 bases and J by 0 bases, 0 bases remained unmatched. Germline CDR1 reads LNHDA; CDR2 reads SQIVND (reference sequence). The CDR3 length is 14 residues. In DNA form, the CDR3 reads TGTGCCAGTAGTGGACAGGCGAACACCGGGGAGCTGTTTTTT. This sequence encodes CASSGQANTGELFF.

The chain recombines TRBV27 with TRBJ2-1; weak D call: TRBD2 (6 bases). Per the germline V gene, CDR1 is MNHEY and CDR2 is SMNVEV (reference sequence). CDR3 length equals 14 residues. Between the trimmed V and J ends, which lost 6 bases and 4 bases, there was a span of 13 bases. The CDR3 DNA sequence: TGTGCCAGCAGACTAGCCATGAGTTACAATGAGCAGTTCTTC. Translated, it gives CASRLAMSYNEQFF.

The chain is built from TRBV7-2 and TRBJ1-5; TRBD1 matches at 7 bases. After removal of 3 bases from V and 5 bases from J, the junction contained 1 base not matched to a gene. There are 13 residues in the CDR3. Germline values: CDR1 SGHTA, CDR2 FQGNSA. The CDR3 spells CASSFTGDQPQHF. The CDR3 nucleotides are TGTGCCAGCAGCTTCACAGGGGATCAGCCCCAGCATTTT.

The CDR3 reads CASSGDTNTEAFF. Written as DNA, the CDR3 is TGTGCCAGCAGTGGGGACACGAACACTGAAGCTTTCTTT. The rearrangement links TRBV6-4 to TRBJ1-1; D possibly corresponds to TRBD1 (6 bases). Germline V gives CDR1 MRHNA, CDR2 SNTAGT. V lost 4 bases and J lost 1, with 7 bases in between. The CDR3 totals 13 residues.

The rearrangement joins TRBV10-3 to TRBJ2-1, with 10 positions matching TRBD2. This CDR3 is 17 amino acids long. Trimming cost V 8 bases and J 7 bases; bases outside gene matches: 17. Germline assignment: CDR1 ENHRY and CDR2 SYGVKD. The CDR3 sequence is CAIGIAQREGRKNEQFF. In DNA form, the CDR3 reads TGTGCCATCGGGATCGCTCAGCGGGAGGGCCGGAAGAATGAGCAGTTCTTC.

The rearrangement uses TRBV27 and TRBJ1-4; D is ambiguous. Germline V CDR1 and CDR2: MNHEY, SMNVEV (reference sequence). V shed 7 bases and J shed 10 bases, with 22 bases lying between them. The CDR3 contains 15 residues. CDR3: CASTASRLSSGKLFF. In DNA form, the CDR3 reads TGTGCCAGCACCGCTTCTAGGCTAAGTTCGGGAAAACTGTTTTTT.

The CDR3 sequence: CASSESNGGDSYEQYF. The CDR3 DNA reads as TGTGCCAGCAGTGAATCTAACGGGGGGGATTCCTACGAGCAGTACTTC. The J gene is TRBJ2-7, the V gene TRBV25-1, with TRBD2 matching over 8 bases. This CDR3 comprises 16 residues. CDR1 is MGHDK, CDR2 SYGVNS, per germline. V was pared by 1 base and J by 1 base, with 6 bases of the junction left unmatched.

This clone was found many times. The genes are TRBV28 and TRBJ2-7, with unresolved D. V was shortened by 4 bases and J by 0 bases, with 10 bases between the two germline ends. This CDR3 has 14 amino acids. CDR1 and CDR2 (germline): MDHEN, SYDVKM. CDR3 sequence (DNA): TGTGCCAGCAGTTCGCCAGAGCCCTCCTACGAGCAGTACTTC. It is translated as CASSSPEPSYEQYF.

This clone was seen a handful of times. The sample contains more than one DNA sequence encoding this CDR3. The chain employs TRBV5-1 and TRBJ1-2, with D tentatively TRBD1 (5 bases). Germline V gene sequence: CDR1 SGHRS, CDR2 YFSETQ. CDR3 length: 13 amino acids. The V end lost 3 bases, the J end lost 0 bases, and 6 bases lay between the germline ends. The CDR3 sequence: CASSSTANYGYTF. Here the CDR3 DNA reads TGCGCCAGCAGCTCGACAGCTAACTATGGCTACACCTTC.

This clone was detected once. This rearrangement joins TRBV24-1 to TRBJ1-6; TRBD1 matches 9 bases. This CDR3 has 15 residues. Germline-derived CDR1 and CDR2 are KGHDR and SFDVKD. The V and J ends lost 7 bases and 7 bases, in that order; junction bases with no gene match: 7. Written as DNA, the CDR3 is TGTGCCACCAGGTCTAAAGGGACAGGGAATTCACCCCTCCACTTT. Translated: CATRSKGTGNSPLHF.

The chain has TRBV5-5 and TRBJ2-7; 10 nucleotides align to TRBD1. The CDR3 totals 16 residues. Germline V gives CDR1 SGHKS, CDR2 YYEKEE (reference sequence). V shed 2 bases, J shed 5 bases, and the junction held 10 bases outside the gene matches. The CDR3 loop reads CASSFPLTGTGDEQYF. Here the CDR3 DNA reads TGTGCCAGCAGCTTCCCACTAACCGGGACAGGGGACGAGCAGTACTTC.

This chain uses TRBV10-2 with TRBJ2-7, with unresolved D. V was shortened by 0 bases and J by 6 bases, with 12 bases between the two germline ends. Germline V CDR1 and CDR2: WSHSY, SAAADI. The CDR3 has 14 residues. DNA for the CDR3: TGCGCCAGCAGTGAGTCGGTGCGCTTGGTCGAGCAGTACTTC. Encoded protein: CASSESVRLVEQYF.

The V call is TRBV28, the J call TRBJ1-2; 11 positions match TRBD1. The CDR3 has 14 amino acids. In germline, CDR1 is MDHEN, CDR2 SYDVKM. J gave up 5 bases and V 5 bases, and 4 bases lay outside the gene matches. Written as DNA, the CDR3 is TGTGCCAGCAGTGGACAGGGGGCAGGATATGGCTACACCTTC. As protein: CASSGQGAGYGYTF.

DNA for the CDR3: TGTGCTAGTGGTTTCCCCCCGGACAGGGGGCTTGATGGCTACACCTTC. It translates to CASGFPPDRGLDGYTF. The chain links TRBV12-5 to TRBJ1-2; 11 bases map to TRBD1. The CDR3 sequence is 16 residues long. V lost 3 bases to trimming and J lost 6 bases; unmatched junction nucleotides: 9. The V gene's germline CDR1 is LGHNT and CDR2 FRNRAP. The full variable domain, in which reference TRBV12-5 and TRBJ1-2 provide the parts outside the CDR3, is DARVTQTPRHKVTEMGQEVTMRCQPILGHNTVFWYRQTMMQGLELLAYFRNRAPLDDSGMPKDRFSAEMPDATLATLKIQPSEPRDSAVYFCASGFPPDRGLDGYTFGSGTRLTVV.

This sequence joins TRBV7-2 and TRBJ2-2, with D unresolved. The CDR3 spans 15 residues. V lost 1 base and J lost 2, with 8 bases in between. Germline CDR1 SGHTA, CDR2 FQGNSA. CDR3 amino acids: CASSLDQLNTGELFF. The CDR3 nucleotides are TGTGCCAGCAGCTTAGATCAGCTAAACACCGGGGAGCTGTTTTTT. Using reference TRBV7-2 and TRBJ2-2 for the parts outside the CDR3, the full variable domain is GAGVSQSPSNKVTEKGKDVELRCDPISGHTALYWYRQSLGQGLEFLIYFQGNSAPDKSGLPSDRFSAERTGGSVSTLTIQRTQQEDSAVYLCASSLDQLNTGELFFGEGSRLTVL.

This clone was seen more than once but under ten times. The rearrangement links TRBV5-1 to TRBJ1-1, with D possibly TRBD1 on 5 matching bases. Per the germline V gene, CDR1 is SGHRS and CDR2 is YFSETQ. CDR3 length: 17 amino acids. Trimming removed 1 base from V and 0 bases from J, with 16 bases in between. CDR3: CASSLTFGGPMNTEAFF. The CDR3, as DNA: TGCGCCAGCAGCTTGACATTCGGGGGTCCGATGAACACTGAAGCTTTCTTT. The whole variable domain, remainder taken from reference TRBV5-1 and TRBJ1-1, is KAGVTQTPRYLIKTRGQQVTLSCSPISGHRSVSWYQQTPGQGLQFLFEYFSETQRNKGNFPGRFSGRQFSNSRSEMNVSTLELGDSALYLCASSLTFGGPMNTEAFFGQGTRLTVV.

The J gene is TRBJ2-1, the V gene TRBV5-1, with TRBD1 matching over 7 bases. Unmatched junction bases numbered 15, after V lost 2 bases and J lost 7 bases. The CDR3 is made up of 17 amino acids. CDR1 and CDR2 from the germline V gene are SGHRS and YFSETQ. DNA of the CDR3: TGCGCCAGCAGCTTCCCAACAGGGGAGAGGGATAAGAATGAGCAGTTCTTC. It codes for CASSFPTGERDKNEQFF.

V gene TRBV19 combines with J gene TRBJ2-1, with D perhaps TRBD1 (5 bases). Germline CDR1 LNHDA, CDR2 SQIVND (reference sequence). This CDR3 is built from 16 residues. V lost 1 base and J 7 bases, leaving 17 bases between the germline ends. The CDR3: CASSIVQAAAGNEQFF. CDR3 bases: TGTGCCAGTAGTATAGTACAGGCCGCTGCCGGGAATGAGCAGTTCTTC.

The genes are TRBV12-3 or TRBV12-4 and TRBJ1-1; D perhaps matches TRBD1 (6 bases). Trimming took off 4 bases at V and 11 bases at J, with 14 bases between the two ends. The CDR3 is made up of 12 amino acids. This CDR3 is CASSSQGLPAFF. The CDR3 DNA follows: TGTGCCAGCAGTTCACAGGGATTGCCGGCTTTCTTT.

This clone has a handful of counts. The chain couples TRBV7-3 to TRBJ1-4; D gene unclear. Germline V CDR1 and CDR2: SGHTA, FQGTGA. Trimming shortened V by 2 bases and J by 8 bases, and 9 bases separated the two germline ends. This CDR3 spans 13 amino acids. CDR3 sequence reads: CASSLVADEKLFF. Here the CDR3 DNA reads TGTGCCAGCAGCTTAGTGGCGGACGAAAAACTGTTTTTT.

The rearrangement uses TRBV28 and TRBJ1-2, with 8 bases fitting TRBD1. The V gene end was trimmed by 1 base and the J gene end by 5 bases; junction bases not matched to a gene: 12. The CDR3 totals 17 residues. Germline CDR1 and CDR2: MDHEN and SYDVKM. CDR3: CASSLSPAGGLGYGYTF. The CDR3 DNA reads TGTGCCAGCAGTTTATCCCCAGCAGGGGGCTTGGGGTATGGCTACACCTTC.

J is TRBJ1-4 and V is TRBV6-5; TRBD1 matches at 8 bases. This CDR3 spans 14 amino acids. With 6 bases clipped from V and 8 bases from J, the junction kept 8 bases outside the gene matches. Germline V lookup: CDR1 MNHEY, CDR2 SVGAGI. The CDR3 loop is CASRIGQGREKLFF. The DNA for the CDR3 is TGTGCCAGCAGAATCGGACAGGGTCGGGAAAAACTGTTTTTT.

The CDR3 here is CASSTLLGSHEQYF. The CDR3 DNA is TGTGCCAGCAGCACATTATTGGGTAGCCACGAGCAGTACTTC. This chain links TRBV7-8 with TRBJ2-7; D not resolved. In germline, CDR1 is SGHVS, CDR2 FQNEAQ. V shed 5 bases and J shed 5 bases, with 16 bases lying between them. The CDR3 consists of 14 residues.

This clone was observed a single time. The CDR3 DNA is TGTGCCAGCAGTCCCGGGACAGGGAAGGAAAAACTGTTTTTT. This encodes CASSPGTGKEKLFF. The chain uses TRBV11-2 and TRBJ1-4; 9 bases agree with TRBD1. CDR1 and CDR2 from the germline V gene are SGHAT and FQNNGV. V shed 6 bases and J 8 bases; nucleotides not matched to a gene: 7. The CDR3 spans 14 residues.

This chain uses TRBV27 with TRBJ2-7; perhaps TRBD1 as D (7 bases). Germline V gene data show CDR1 as MNHEY and CDR2 as SMNVEV (reference sequence). Trimming shortened V by 6 bases and J by 5 bases, and 14 bases separated the two germline ends. This CDR3 comprises 13 residues. This CDR3 is CASSPPGGHEQYF. For the CDR3, the DNA is TGTGCCAGCAGCCCACCAGGGGGGCACGAGCAGTACTTC.